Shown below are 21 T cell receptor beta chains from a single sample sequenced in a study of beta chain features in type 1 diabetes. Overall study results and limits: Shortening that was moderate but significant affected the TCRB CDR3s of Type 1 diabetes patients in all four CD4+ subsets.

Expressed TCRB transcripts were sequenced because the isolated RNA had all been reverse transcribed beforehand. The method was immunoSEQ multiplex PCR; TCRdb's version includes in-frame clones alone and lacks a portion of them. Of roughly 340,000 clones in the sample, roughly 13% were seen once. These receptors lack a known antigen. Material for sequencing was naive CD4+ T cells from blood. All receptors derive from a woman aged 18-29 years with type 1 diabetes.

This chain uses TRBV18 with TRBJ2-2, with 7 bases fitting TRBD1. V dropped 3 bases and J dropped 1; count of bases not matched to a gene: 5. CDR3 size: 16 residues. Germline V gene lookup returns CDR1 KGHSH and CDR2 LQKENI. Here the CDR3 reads CASSPSRTGNTGELFF. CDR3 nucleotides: TGTGCCAGCTCACCCTCCCGGACAGGGAACACCGGGGAGCTGTTTTTT.

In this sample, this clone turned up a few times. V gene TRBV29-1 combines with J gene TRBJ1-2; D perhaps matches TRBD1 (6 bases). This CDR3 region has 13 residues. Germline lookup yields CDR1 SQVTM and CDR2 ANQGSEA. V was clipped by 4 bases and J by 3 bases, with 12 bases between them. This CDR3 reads CSVVPGVDYGYTF. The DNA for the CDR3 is TGCAGCGTTGTCCCAGGGGTTGACTATGGCTACACCTTC.

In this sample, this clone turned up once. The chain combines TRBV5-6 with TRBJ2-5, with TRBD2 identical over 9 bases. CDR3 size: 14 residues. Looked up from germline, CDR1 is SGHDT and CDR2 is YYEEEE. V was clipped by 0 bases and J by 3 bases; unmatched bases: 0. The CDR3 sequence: CASSLERGEETQYF. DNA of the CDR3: TGTGCCAGCAGCTTGGAGCGGGGGGAAGAGACCCAGTACTTC.

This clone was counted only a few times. CDR3 in DNA: TGCGCCAGCAGCTTGGATGGGGACAGGGGGGCTGAAGCTTTCTTT. The encoded protein is CASSLDGDRGAEAFF. This rearrangement joins TRBV5-1 to TRBJ1-1; 11 bases fit TRBD1. The junction had 4 bases not matched to a gene; V was cut back by 0 bases and J by 6 bases. CDR1 SGHRS and CDR2 YFSETQ come from the germline V gene. The length of the CDR3 is 15 residues.

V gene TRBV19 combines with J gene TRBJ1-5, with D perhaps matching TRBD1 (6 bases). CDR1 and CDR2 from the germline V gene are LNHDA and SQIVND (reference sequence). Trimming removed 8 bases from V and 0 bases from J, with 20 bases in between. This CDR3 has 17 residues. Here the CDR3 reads CASSPGAVGYSNQPQHF. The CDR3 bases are TGTGCCAGTTCACCAGGGGCGGTAGGGTATAGCAATCAGCCCCAGCATTTT.

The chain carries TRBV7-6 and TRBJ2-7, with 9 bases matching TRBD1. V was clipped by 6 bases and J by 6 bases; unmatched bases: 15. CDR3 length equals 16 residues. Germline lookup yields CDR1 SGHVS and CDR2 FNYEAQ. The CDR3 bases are TGTGCCAGCAGACAGGGGGCAGCCTTTTCTACCGCCGAGCAGTACGTC. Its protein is CASRQGAAFSTAEQYV.

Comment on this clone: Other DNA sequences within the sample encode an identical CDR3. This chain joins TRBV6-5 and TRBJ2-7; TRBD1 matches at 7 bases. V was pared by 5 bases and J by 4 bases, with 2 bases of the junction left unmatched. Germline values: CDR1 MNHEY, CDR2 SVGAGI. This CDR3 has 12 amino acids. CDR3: CASSRQGYEQYF. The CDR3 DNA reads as TGTGCCAGCAGTCGACAGGGTTACGAGCAGTACTTC.

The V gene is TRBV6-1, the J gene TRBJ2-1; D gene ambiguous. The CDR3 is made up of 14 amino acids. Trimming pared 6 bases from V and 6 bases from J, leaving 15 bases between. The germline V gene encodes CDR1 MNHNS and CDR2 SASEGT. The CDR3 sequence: CASSQPPLSNEQFF. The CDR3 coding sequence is TGTGCCAGCAGCCAACCACCACTAAGCAATGAGCAGTTCTTC.

DNA of the CDR3: TGTGCCAGCAGTTCCCTACCTGGCCATGGGACAGGGAGGGAGACCCAGTACTTC. Encoded protein: CASSSLPGHGTGRETQYF. The rearrangement links TRBV28 to TRBJ2-5; TRBD1 aligns across 9 bases. The CDR3 sequence is 18 residues long. With 4 bases clipped from V and 5 bases from J, the junction kept 17 bases outside the gene matches. Germline V gene sequence: CDR1 MDHEN, CDR2 SYDVKM.

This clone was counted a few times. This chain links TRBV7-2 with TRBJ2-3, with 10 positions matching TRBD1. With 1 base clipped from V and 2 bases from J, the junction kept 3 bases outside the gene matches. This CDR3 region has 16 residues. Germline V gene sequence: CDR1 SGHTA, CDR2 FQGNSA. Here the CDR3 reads CASSLGGQGFTDTQYF. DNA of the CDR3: TGTGCCAGCAGCTTAGGGGGACAGGGGTTCACAGATACGCAGTATTTT.

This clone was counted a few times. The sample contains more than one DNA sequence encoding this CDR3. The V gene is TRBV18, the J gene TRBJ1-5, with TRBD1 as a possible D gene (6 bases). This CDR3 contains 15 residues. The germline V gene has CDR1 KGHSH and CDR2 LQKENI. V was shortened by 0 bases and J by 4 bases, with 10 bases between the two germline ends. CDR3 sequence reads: CASSPPGRGNQPQHF. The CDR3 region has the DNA TGTGCCAGCTCACCACCGGGGAGGGGGAATCAGCCCCAGCATTTT.

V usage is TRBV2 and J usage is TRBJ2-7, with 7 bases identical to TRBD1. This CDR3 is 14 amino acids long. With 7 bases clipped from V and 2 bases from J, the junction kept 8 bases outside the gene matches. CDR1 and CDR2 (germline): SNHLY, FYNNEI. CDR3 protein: CASMRDRPAYEQYF. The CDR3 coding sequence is TGTGCCAGCATGAGGGACAGACCAGCCTACGAGCAGTACTTC.

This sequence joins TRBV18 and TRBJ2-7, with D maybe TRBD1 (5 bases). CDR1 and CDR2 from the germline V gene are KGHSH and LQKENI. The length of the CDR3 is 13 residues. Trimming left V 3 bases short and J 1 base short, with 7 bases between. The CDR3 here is CASSPDNSYEQYV. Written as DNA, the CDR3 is TGTGCCAGCTCACCGGACAATTCCTACGAGCAGTACGTC.

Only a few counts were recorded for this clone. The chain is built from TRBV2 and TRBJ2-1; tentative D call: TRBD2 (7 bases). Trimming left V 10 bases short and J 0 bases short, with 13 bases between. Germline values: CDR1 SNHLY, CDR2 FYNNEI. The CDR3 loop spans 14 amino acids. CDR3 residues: CATEGGLSYNEQFF. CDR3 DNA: TGTGCCACCGAGGGGGGGCTCTCCTACAATGAGCAGTTCTTC.

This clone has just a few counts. The CDR3 is CASSLSLPRGTQYF. The CDR3 region has the DNA TGTGCCAGCAGCTTATCACTACCACGGGGTACGCAGTATTTT. This chain connects TRBV7-9 to TRBJ2-3; D is perhaps TRBD2 (5 bases). Germline V lookup: CDR1 SEHNR, CDR2 FQNEAQ (reference sequence). V gave up 2 bases and J gave up 8 bases, with 14 bases separating them. This CDR3 region has 14 residues. The full variable domain, rest sourced from reference TRBV7-9 and TRBJ2-3, is DTGVSQNPRHKITKRGQNVTFRCDPISEHNRLYWYRQTLGQGPEFLTYFQNEAQLEKSRLLSDRFSAERPKGSFSTLEIQRTEQGDSAMYLCASSLSLPRGTQYFGPGTRLTVL.

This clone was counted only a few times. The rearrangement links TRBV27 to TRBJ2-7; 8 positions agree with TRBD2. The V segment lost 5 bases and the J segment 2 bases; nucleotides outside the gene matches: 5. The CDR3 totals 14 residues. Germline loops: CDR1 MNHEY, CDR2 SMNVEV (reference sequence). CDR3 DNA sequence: TGTGCCAGCAGTAAATCGGGGGGGGCCTACGAGCAGTACGTC. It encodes CASSKSGGAYEQYV.

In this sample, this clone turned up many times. CDR3 region: CSVESGGNIQYF. The CDR3 nucleotides are TGCAGCGTTGAATCGGGAGGAAACATTCAGTACTTC. V is TRBV29-1 and J is TRBJ2-4; 7 nucleotides agree with TRBD2. CDR1 is SQVTM, CDR2 ANQGSEA, per germline. The CDR3 runs 12 residues. Trimming took 2 bases from V and 6 from J; bases not matched to a gene: 1.

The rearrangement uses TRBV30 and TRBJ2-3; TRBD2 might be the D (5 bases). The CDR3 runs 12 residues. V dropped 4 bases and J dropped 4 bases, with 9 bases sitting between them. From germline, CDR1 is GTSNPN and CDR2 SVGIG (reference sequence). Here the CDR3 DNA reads TGTGCCTGGACAGCCGGGGCAGATACGCAGTATTTT. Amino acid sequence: CAWTAGADTQYF.

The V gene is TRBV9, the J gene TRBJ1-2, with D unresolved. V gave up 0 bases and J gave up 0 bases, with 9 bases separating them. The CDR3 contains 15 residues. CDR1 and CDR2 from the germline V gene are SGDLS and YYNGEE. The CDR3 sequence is CASSVGAGANYGYTF. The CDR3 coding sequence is TGTGCCAGCAGCGTAGGGGCGGGAGCTAACTATGGCTACACCTTC.

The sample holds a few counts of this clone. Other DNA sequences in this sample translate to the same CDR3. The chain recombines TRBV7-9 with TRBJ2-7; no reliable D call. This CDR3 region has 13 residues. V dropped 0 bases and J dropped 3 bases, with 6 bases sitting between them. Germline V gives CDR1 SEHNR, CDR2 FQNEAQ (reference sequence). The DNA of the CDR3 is TGTGCCAGCAGCTTAGCCCGCGGCTACGAGCAGTACTTC. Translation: CASSLARGYEQYF.

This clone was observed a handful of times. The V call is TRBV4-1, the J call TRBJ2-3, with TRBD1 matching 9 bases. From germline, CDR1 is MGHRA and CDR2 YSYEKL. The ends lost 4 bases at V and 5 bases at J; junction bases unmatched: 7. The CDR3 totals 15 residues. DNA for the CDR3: TGCGCCAGCAGCCCCCCGGGACAGGGAGTAGATACGCAGTATTTT. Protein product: CASSPPGQGVDTQYF.